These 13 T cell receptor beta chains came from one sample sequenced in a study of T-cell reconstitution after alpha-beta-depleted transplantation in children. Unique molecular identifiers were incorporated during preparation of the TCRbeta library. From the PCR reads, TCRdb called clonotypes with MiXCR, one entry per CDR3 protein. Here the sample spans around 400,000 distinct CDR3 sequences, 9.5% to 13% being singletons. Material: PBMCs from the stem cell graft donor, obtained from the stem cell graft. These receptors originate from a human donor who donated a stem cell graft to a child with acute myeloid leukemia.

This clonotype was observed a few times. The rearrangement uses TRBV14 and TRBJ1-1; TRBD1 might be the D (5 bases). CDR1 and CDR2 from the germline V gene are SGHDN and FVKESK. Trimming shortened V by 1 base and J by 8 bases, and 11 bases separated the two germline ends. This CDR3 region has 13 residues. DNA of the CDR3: TGTGCCAGCAGCCAAGTCGCAGGGTGGGAAGCTTTCTTT. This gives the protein CASSQVAGWEAFF.

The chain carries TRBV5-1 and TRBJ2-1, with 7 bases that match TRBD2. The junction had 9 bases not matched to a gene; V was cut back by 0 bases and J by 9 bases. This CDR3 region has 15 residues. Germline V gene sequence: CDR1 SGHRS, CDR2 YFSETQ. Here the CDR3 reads CASSLGVAGVSEQFF. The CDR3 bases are TGCGCCAGCAGCTTGGGGGTTGCGGGAGTGAGTGAGCAGTTCTTC.

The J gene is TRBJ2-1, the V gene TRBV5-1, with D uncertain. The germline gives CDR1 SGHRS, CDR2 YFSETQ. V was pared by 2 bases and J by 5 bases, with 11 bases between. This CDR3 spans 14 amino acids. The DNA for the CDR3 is TGCGCCAGCAGCTTTAACGGACCTAACAATGAGCAGTTCTTC. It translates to CASSFNGPNNEQFF.

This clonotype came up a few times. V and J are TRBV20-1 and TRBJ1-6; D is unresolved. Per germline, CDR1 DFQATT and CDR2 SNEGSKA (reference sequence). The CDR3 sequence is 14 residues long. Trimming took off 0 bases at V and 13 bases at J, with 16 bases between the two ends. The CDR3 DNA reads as TGCAGTGCTAGAGACCCGGCACTTAAACACCCCCTCCACTTT. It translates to CSARDPALKHPLHF.

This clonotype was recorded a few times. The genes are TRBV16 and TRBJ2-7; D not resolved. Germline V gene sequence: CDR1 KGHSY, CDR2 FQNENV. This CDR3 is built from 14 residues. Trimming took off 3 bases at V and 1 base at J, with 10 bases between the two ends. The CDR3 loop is CASSQMAGSYEQYF. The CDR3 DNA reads TGTGCCAGCAGCCAGATGGCCGGGTCCTACGAGCAGTACTTC.

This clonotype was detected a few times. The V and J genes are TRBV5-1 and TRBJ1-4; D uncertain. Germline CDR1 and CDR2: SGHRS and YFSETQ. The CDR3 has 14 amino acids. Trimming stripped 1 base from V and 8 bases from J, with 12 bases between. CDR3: CASSLFSPREKLFF. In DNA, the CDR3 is TGCGCCAGCAGCTTGTTCTCCCCGAGGGAAAAACTGTTTTTT.

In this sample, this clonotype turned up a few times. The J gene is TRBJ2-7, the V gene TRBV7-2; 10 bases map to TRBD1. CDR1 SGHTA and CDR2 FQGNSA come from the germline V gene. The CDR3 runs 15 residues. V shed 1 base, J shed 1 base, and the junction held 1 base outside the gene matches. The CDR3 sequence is CASSLGGQGSYEQYV. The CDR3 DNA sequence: TGTGCCAGCAGCTTAGGGGGACAGGGGTCCTACGAGCAGTACGTC.

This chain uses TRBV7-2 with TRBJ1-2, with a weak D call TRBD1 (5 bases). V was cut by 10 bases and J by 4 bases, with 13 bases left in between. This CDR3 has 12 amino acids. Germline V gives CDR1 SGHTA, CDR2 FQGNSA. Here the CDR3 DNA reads TGTGCCACGAGACAGCCTGGCTATGGCTACACCTTC. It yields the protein CATRQPGYGYTF.

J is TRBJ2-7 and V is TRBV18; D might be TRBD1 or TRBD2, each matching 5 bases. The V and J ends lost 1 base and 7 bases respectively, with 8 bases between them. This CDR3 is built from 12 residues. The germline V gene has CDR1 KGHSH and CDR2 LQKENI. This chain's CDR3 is CASSPQGSEQYF. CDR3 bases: TGTGCCAGCTCACCACAGGGGAGTGAGCAGTACTTC.

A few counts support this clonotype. The CDR3: CSASNRVRHNEQFF. The DNA for the CDR3 is TGCAGTGCTAGTAACAGGGTTCGGCACAATGAGCAGTTCTTC. The chain links TRBV20-1 to TRBJ2-1, with D possibly TRBD1 on 6 matching bases. This CDR3 is 14 amino acids long. Germline V gene lookup returns CDR1 DFQATT and CDR2 SNEGSKA (reference sequence). V lost 3 bases to trimming and J lost 5 bases, with 14 bases between them.

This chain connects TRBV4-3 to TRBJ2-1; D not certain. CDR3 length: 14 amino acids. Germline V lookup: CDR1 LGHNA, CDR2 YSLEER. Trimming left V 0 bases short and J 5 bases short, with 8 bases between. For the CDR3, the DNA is TGCGCCAGCAGCCAAGATTCCGGAGACAATGAGCAGTTCTTC. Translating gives CASSQDSGDNEQFF.

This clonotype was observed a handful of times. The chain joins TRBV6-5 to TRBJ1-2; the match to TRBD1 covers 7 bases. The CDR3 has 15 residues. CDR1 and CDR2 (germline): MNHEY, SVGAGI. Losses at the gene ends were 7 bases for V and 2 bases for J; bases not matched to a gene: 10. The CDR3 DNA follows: TGTGCCAGCACCAAAGGGGACAGACTGAACTATGGCTACACCTTC. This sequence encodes CASTKGDRLNYGYTF.

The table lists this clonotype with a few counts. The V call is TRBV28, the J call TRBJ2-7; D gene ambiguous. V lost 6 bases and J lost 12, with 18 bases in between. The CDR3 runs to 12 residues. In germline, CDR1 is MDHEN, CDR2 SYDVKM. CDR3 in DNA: TGTGCCAGCAGCAGTACTTTGAACTTGCCGTACTTC. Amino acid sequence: CASSSTLNLPYF.